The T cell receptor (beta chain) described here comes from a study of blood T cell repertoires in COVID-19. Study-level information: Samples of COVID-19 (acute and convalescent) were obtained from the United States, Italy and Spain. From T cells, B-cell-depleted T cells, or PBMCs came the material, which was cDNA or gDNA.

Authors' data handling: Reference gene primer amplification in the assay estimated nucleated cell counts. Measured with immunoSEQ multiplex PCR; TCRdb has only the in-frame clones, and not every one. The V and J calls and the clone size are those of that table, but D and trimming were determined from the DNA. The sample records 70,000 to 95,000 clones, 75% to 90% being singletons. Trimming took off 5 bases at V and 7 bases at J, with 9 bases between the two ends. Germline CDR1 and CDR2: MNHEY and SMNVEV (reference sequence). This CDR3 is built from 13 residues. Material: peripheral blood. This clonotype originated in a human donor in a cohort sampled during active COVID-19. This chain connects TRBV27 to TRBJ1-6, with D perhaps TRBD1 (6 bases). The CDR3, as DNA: TGTGCCAGCAGTCTCGGACAGAATTCACCCCTCCACTTT. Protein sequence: CASSLGQNSPLHF.